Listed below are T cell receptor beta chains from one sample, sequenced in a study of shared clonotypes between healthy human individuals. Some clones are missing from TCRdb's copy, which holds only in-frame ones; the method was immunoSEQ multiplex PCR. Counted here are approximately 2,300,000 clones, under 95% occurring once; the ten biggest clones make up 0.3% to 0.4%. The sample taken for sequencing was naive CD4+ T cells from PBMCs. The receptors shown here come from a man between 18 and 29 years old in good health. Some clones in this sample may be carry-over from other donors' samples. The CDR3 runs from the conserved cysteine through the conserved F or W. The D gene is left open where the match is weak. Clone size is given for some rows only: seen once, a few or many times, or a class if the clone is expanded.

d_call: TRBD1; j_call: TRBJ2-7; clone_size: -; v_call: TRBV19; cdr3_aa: CASSRTGVNYEQYF; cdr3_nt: TGTGCCAGTAGTAGGACAGGGGTAAACTACGAGCAGTACTTC
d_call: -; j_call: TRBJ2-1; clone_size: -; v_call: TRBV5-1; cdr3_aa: CASSPGHLGFDEQFF; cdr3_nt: TGCGCCAGCAGCCCTGGCCACTTAGGGTTCGATGAGCAGTTCTTC
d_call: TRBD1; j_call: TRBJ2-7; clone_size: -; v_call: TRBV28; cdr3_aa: CASSLWPGTGGAEQYF; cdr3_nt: TGTGCCAGCAGTTTATGGCCCGGGACAGGGGGCGCCGAGCAGTACTTC
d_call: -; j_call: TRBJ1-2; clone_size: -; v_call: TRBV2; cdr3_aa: CASRTYRTTGQNYGYTF; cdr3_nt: TGTGCCAGCAGAACCTACCGAACGACCGGACAGAACTATGGCTACACCTTC
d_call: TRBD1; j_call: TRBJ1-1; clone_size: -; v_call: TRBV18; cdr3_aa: CASSRSTGEMAEAFF; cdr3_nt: TGTGCCAGCTCACGATCGACAGGGGAGATGGCTGAAGCTTTCTTT
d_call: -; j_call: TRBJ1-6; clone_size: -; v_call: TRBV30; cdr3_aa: CAWTAWDSPLHF; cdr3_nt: TGTGCCTGGACAGCGTGGGATTCACCCCTCCACTTT
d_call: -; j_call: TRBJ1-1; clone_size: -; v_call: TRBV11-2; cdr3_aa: CASSLSPQGWTEAFF; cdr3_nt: TGTGCCAGCAGCTTATCGCCTCAGGGATGGACTGAAGCTTTCTTT
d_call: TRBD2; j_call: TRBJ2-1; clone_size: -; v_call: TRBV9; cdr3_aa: CASSMTSGRVVEQFF; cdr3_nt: TGTGCCAGCAGCATGACTAGCGGGAGGGTGGTTGAGCAGTTCTTC
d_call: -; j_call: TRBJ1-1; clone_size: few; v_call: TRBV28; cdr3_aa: CASSLAGGTEAFF; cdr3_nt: TGTGCCAGCAGTTTAGCAGGAGGGACTGAAGCTTTCTTT
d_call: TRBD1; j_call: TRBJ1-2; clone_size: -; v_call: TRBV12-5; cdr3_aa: CASGLWFRGSYGYTF; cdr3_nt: TGTGCTAGTGGTTTGTGGTTCAGGGGGTCCTATGGCTACACCTTC
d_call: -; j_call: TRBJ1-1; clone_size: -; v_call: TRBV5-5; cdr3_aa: CASSQAGFDTEAFF; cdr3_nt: TGTGCCAGCAGCCAGGCGGGCTTTGACACTGAAGCTTTCTTT
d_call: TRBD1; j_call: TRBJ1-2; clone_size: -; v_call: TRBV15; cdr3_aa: CATSRDDRGPRGYTF; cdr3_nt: TGTGCCACCAGCAGAGATGACAGGGGCCCTCGCGGCTACACCTTC
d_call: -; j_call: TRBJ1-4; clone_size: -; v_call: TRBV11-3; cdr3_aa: CASIRQTTNEKLFF; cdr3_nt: TGTGCCAGCATCAGACAGACAACTAATGAAAAACTGTTTTTT
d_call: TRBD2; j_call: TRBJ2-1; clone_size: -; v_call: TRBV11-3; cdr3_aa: CASSSRLAANEQFF; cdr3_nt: TGTGCCAGCAGTTCAAGGCTAGCGGCCAATGAGCAGTTCTTC
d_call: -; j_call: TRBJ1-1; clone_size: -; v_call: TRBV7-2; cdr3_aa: CASSLRVDRRAFF; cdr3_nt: TGTGCCAGCAGCTTAAGAGTAGACCGCCGGGCTTTCTTT
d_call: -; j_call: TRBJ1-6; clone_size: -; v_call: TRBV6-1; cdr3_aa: CASSEATGIYNSPLHF; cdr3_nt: TGTGCCAGCAGTGAAGCGACCGGGATCTATAATTCACCCCTCCACTTT